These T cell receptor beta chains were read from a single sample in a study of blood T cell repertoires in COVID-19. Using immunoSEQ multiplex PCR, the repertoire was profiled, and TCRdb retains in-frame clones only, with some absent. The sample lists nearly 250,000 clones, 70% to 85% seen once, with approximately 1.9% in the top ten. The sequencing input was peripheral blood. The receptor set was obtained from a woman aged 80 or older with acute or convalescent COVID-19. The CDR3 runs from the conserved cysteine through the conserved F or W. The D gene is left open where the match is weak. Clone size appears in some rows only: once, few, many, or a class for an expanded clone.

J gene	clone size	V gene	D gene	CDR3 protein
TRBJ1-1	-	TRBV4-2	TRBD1	CASSQGRDRQNTEAFF
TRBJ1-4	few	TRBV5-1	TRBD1	CASSLTTGTNEKLFF
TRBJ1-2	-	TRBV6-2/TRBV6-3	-	CASSYPRNYGYTF
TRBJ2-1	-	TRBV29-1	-	CNVAHLNYNEQFF
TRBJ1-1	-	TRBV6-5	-	CASSYTAGNTEAFF
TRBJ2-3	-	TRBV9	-	CASSVEVSADTQYF
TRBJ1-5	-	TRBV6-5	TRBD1	CASRLDRGSNQPQHF
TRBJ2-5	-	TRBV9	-	CASSVELGRETQYF
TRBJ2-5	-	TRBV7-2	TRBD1	CASSTNRGRETQYF
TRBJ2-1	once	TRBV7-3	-	CASSLIEYNEQFF
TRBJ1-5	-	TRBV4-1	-	CASSQEGGSNQPQHF
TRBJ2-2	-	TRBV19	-	CASSIIRAGELFF
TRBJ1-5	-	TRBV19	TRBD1	CASSMGQLNQPQHF
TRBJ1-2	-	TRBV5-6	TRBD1	CASSLLRTGFGYTF
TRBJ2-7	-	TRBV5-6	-	CASSPSTGSGYEQYF
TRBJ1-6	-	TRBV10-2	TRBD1	CASTRDRPSPLHF
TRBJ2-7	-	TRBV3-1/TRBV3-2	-	CASSQSSGSYEQYF
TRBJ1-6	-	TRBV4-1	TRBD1	CASSQATGGDSYNSPLHF
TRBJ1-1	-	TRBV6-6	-	CAIGWRGGTEAFF
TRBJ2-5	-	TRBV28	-	CASSPRVQETQYF
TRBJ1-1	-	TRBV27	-	CASSLSARANTEAFF
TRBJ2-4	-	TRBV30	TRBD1	CAWSRNRGPKNIQYF
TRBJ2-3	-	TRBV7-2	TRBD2	CASSLGLAGADTQYF
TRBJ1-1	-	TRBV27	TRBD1	CASSLIDRVGTEAFF
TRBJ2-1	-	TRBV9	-	CASSVRGNNEQFF
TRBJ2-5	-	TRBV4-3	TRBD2	CASSQDIGGGGETQYF
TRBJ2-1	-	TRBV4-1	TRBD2	CASSQAGLAGGGSIYDEQFF
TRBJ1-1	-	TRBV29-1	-	CSVELTSIAAFF
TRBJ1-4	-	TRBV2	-	CASNQERGLNEKLFF
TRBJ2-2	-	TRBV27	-	CASFGLGRVNTGELFF
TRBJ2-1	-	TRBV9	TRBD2	CASSVAGSGAYNEQFF
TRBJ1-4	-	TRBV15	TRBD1	CATSKGAHTNEKLFF
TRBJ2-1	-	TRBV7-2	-	CASKKVGGSYNEQFF